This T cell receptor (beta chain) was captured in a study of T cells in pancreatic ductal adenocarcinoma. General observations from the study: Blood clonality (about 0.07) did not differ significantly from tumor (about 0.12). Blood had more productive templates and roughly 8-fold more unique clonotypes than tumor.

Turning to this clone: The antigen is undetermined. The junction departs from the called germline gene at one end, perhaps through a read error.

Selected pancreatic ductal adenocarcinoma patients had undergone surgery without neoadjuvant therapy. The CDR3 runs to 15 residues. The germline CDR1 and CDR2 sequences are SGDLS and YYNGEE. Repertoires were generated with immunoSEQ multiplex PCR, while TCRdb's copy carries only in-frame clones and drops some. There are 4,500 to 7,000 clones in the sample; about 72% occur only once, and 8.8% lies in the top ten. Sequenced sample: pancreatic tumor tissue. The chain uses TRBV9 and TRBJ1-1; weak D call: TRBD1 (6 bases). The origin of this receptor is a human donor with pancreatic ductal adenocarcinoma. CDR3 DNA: TGTGTCAGCAGCGTCTTACAGGGCGGGAACACTGAAGCTTTCTTT. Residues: CVSSVLQGGNTEAFF.